The 4 T cell receptor beta chains presented below share a single source sample, sequenced in a study of identical twins (dated by TCRdb to the mid-2010s). The receptor library was made with 5' RACE. The run used an Illumina HiSeq 2000. TCRdb handled the public reads itself, with Q25 trimming in fastp and clone calling in MiXCR, and kept productive beta chains. Each entry merges the rows of one CDR3 protein and shows their most common DNA and genes. Across this sample there are more than 1.5 million distinct CDR3 sequences, with under 35% seen only once. In total, the top ten clones hold about 0.25% of the sample. The sample was cord blood. The receptors here all came from a newborn girl in good health.

This clonotype was observed a handful of times. The chain carries TRBV10-3 and TRBJ2-3; 9 bases match TRBD2. Germline trimming cut 5 bases from V and 1 base from J; bases unmatched to any gene: 10. Germline CDR1 reads ENHRY; CDR2 reads SYGVKD. This CDR3 is 17 amino acids long. The CDR3 spells CAISLGGGAGGTDTQYF. Here the CDR3 DNA reads TGTGCCATCAGTCTAGGCGGGGGGGCCGGTGGCACAGATACGCAGTATTTT.

This chain uses TRBV6-2 or TRBV6-3 with TRBJ2-1; 11 bases fit TRBD2. Germline CDR1 is MNHEY and CDR2 is SVGEGT. Trimming cost V 4 bases and J 2 bases; bases outside gene matches: 10. CDR3 length equals 18 residues. CDR3 bases: TGTGCCAGCAGTTGCCTTCTTAGCGGGAGGGTACCCTACAATGAGCAGTTCTTC. The encoded protein is CASSCLLSGRVPYNEQFF.

In this sample, this clonotype turned up a few times. The chain links TRBV20-1 to TRBJ2-5, with 7 nucleotides matching TRBD1. V lost 3 bases to trimming and J lost 0 bases; unmatched junction nucleotides: 4. The CDR3 sequence is 14 residues long. The germline V gene encodes CDR1 DFQATT and CDR2 SNEGSKA (reference sequence). The CDR3 is CSARTGLYQETQYF. CDR3 bases: TGCAGTGCTAGGACAGGGCTATACCAAGAGACCCAGTACTTC.

This rearrangement joins TRBV10-3 to TRBJ2-4; 9 bases map to TRBD2. Germline values: CDR1 ENHRY, CDR2 SYGVKD. This CDR3 comprises 19 residues. Trimming removed 10 bases from V and 3 bases from J; junction bases left unmatched: 22. DNA for the CDR3: TGTGCCACCAGAGGGTGGGGCGGGAGGGCCATCGAAGACAAAAACATTCAGTACTTC. Protein product: CATRGWGGRAIEDKNIQYF.